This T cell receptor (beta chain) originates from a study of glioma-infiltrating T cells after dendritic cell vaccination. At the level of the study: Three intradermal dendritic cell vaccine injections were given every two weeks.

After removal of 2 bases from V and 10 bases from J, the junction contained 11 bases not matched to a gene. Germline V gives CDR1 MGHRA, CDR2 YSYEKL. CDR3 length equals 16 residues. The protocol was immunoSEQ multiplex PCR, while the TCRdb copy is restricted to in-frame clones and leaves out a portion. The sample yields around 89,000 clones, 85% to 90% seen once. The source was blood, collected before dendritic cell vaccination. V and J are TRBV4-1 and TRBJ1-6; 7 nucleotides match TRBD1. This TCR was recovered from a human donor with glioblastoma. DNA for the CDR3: TGCGCCAGCAGCCAACCGACCCCACAGGGGAACTCACCCCTCCACTTT. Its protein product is CASSQPTPQGNSPLHF.